These 13 T cell receptor beta chains came from one sample sequenced in a study of blood T cell repertoires in COVID-19. The table came from immunoSEQ multiplex PCR; TCRdb's copy has only in-frame clones and leaves some out. Altogether roughly 150,000 clones are present, less than 85% being singletons, with the ten largest covering about 10%. Material for sequencing was peripheral blood. The origin of the receptors is a woman aged 80 or older with active or convalescent COVID-19.

This clone is medium-sized by share. The CDR3 loop is CASSVDTGSGETQYF. The CDR3 DNA follows: TGTGCCAGCAGCGTAGATACAGGGTCGGGAGAGACCCAGTACTTC. V gene TRBV9 combines with J gene TRBJ2-5; perhaps TRBD1 as D (6 bases). Germline CDR1 reads SGDLS; CDR2 reads YYNGEE. V lost 0 bases and J lost 4, with 13 bases in between. The CDR3 loop spans 15 amino acids.

The chain has TRBV28 and TRBJ1-4; 8 positions match TRBD1. CDR3 length: 14 amino acids. Germline CDR1 MDHEN, CDR2 SYDVKM. After removal of 8 bases from V and 7 bases from J, the junction contained 9 bases not matched to a gene. The CDR3 coding sequence is TGTGCCAGCGGAGAGCAGGGGGCCGGTGAAAAACTGTTTTTT. Encoded protein: CASGEQGAGEKLFF.

This clone was detected once. The rearrangement uses TRBV6-1 and TRBJ1-1; D may be TRBD1 (5 bases). The germline V gene has CDR1 MNHNS and CDR2 SASEGT. Between the trimmed V and J ends, which lost 5 bases and 4 bases, there was a span of 17 bases. The CDR3 covers 15 residues. The DNA of the CDR3 is TGTGCCAGCAGTTCTCCCGGGGGAGGGGCCACTGAAGCTTTCTTT. This codes for CASSSPGGGATEAFF.

This clone has a handful of counts. The chain recombines TRBV29-1 with TRBJ1-1; D unresolved. The V end was cut by 8 bases, the J end by 4 bases, with 14 bases between. Germline-derived CDR1 and CDR2 are SQVTM and ANQGSEA. This CDR3 is built from 12 residues. CDR3 sequence: CSSRSGSTEAFF. CDR3 bases: TGCAGCTCGAGGAGCGGTAGCACTGAAGCTTTCTTT. The variable domain in full, with the rest retrieved from reference TRBV29-1 and TRBJ1-1, is SAVISQKPSRDICQRGTSLTIQCQVDSQVTMMFWYRQQPGQSLTLIATANQGSEATYESGFVIDKFPISRPNLTFSTLTVSNMSPEDSSIYLCSSRSGSTEAFFGQGTRLTVV.

The CDR3 sequence is CATSGLTGETQYF. Here the CDR3 DNA reads TGTGCCACCAGTGGCCTGACAGGGGAAACGCAGTATTTT. The chain couples TRBV24-1 to TRBJ2-3; the match to TRBD1 covers 8 bases. The CDR3 is 13 residues long. Germline V gives CDR1 KGHDR, CDR2 SFDVKD. V gave up 5 bases and J gave up 9 bases; unmatched junction bases: 6.

The chain uses TRBV30 and TRBJ1-6; tentative D call: TRBD1 (6 bases). The CDR3 totals 13 residues. Trimming took 4 bases from V and 9 from J, leaving 13 bases between them. CDR1 and CDR2 from the germline V gene are GTSNPN and SVGIG (reference sequence). Here the CDR3 reads CAWNRVDRSPLHF. The CDR3, as DNA: TGTGCCTGGAACAGGGTAGATCGTTCACCCCTCCACTTT. Drawing the rest from reference TRBV30 and TRBJ1-6, the complete variable domain is SQTIHQWPATLVQPVGSPLSLECTVEGTSNPNLYWYRQAAGRGLQLLFYSVGIGQISSEVPQNLSASRPQDRQFILSSKKLLLSDSGFYLCAWNRVDRSPLHFGNGTRLTVT.

The chain employs TRBV12-3 or TRBV12-4 and TRBJ1-2; 7 positions match TRBD1. V gave up 5 bases and J gave up 4 bases; unmatched junction bases: 4. The CDR3 length is 13 residues. In nucleotides, the CDR3 is TGTGCCAGCAGTCCCGGGACAGCCTATGGCTACACCTTC. Translating gives CASSPGTAYGYTF.

The J gene is TRBJ1-5, the V gene TRBV2, with D unresolved. CDR1 is SNHLY, CDR2 FYNNEI, per germline. The CDR3 sequence is 15 residues long. V was shortened by 1 base and J by 4 bases, with 11 bases between the two germline ends. CDR3 DNA: TGTGCCAGCAGTGAAGGCAGGTCCCCTAATCAGCCCCAGCATTTT. It is translated as CASSEGRSPNQPQHF.

The rearrangement joins TRBV29-1 to TRBJ1-2, with 8 bases matching TRBD1. Germline V gene sequence: CDR1 SQVTM, CDR2 ANQGSEA. V was pared by 2 bases and J by 5 bases, with 4 bases of the junction left unmatched. The length of the CDR3 is 13 residues. CDR3 bases: TGCAGCGTTGAATCTAACAGGGGGTATGGCTACACCTTC. This translates into CSVESNRGYGYTF.

The genes are TRBV19 and TRBJ2-7; TRBD2 matches 7 bases. The CDR3 contains 15 residues. The V segment lost 6 bases and the J segment 3 bases; nucleotides outside the gene matches: 11. CDR1 LNHDA and CDR2 SQIVND come from the germline V gene (reference sequence). The CDR3 bases are TGTGCCAGTAGCGAAGCGGGGAGTCGGGACTACGAGCAGTACTTC. Translating gives CASSEAGSRDYEQYF.

The chain recombines TRBV6-5 with TRBJ1-6, with D unclear. Germline-derived CDR1 and CDR2 are MNHEY and SVGAGI. V lost 2 bases, J lost 1 base, and 6 bases lay in between. The CDR3 runs to 15 residues. The CDR3 protein is CASSYPRSYNSPLHF. The CDR3 region has the DNA TGTGCCAGCAGTTACCCGCGATCCTATAATTCACCCCTCCACTTT.

In DNA form, the CDR3 reads TGCGCCAGCACCCCCACGACAGGGGTACCACCCCTCCACTTT. Its protein is CASTPTTGVPPLHF. V gene TRBV5-1 combines with J gene TRBJ1-6; 8 nucleotides match TRBD1. The CDR3 runs 14 residues. The V segment lost 6 bases and the J segment 11 bases; nucleotides outside the gene matches: 10. The germline V gene encodes CDR1 SGHRS and CDR2 YFSETQ.

The rearrangement links TRBV3-1 (or the pseudogene TRBV3-2) to TRBJ1-1; D perhaps matches TRBD1 (6 bases). Germline assignment: CDR1 LGHDT and CDR2 YNNKEL (reference sequence). The CDR3 is 15 amino acids. V was trimmed by 2 bases and J by 1 base, leaving 11 bases between them. CDR3 amino acids: CASSQPSTGNTEAFF. The CDR3 nucleotides are TGTGCCAGCAGCCAACCCTCGACAGGGAACACTGAAGCTTTCTTT.